This T cell receptor (beta chain) appears in the sequencing data of a study of T-cell memory formation after mild COVID-19. This clonotype was seen a few times. TCRdb reprocessed the 5' RACE reads via MiXCR and lists one record per CDR3 protein. The profile shows tens of thousands of distinct CDR3 sequences, about 16% of them singletons. The sequence derives from a man in his late teens or twenties who had mild COVID-19 (a few samples of this study predate the infection). Cell type and time point are not known. The source material was PBMCs or a T cell subset sorted from them (not recorded which).

The CDR3 bases are TGTGCCAGCAGTTACTCGGCGCAGGGGGGTTCGGTCCGGGCTGAAGCTTTCTTT. This codes for CASSYSAQGGSVRAEAFF. This chain links TRBV6-2 or TRBV6-3 with TRBJ1-1, with 7 bases identical to TRBD1. Germline lookup yields CDR1 MNHEY and CDR2 SVGEGT. There are 18 residues in the CDR3. Trimming cost V 0 bases and J 6 bases; bases outside gene matches: 16.